The 15 T cell receptor beta chains presented below share a single source sample, sequenced in a study of identical twins. TCRdb re-analysed the 5' RACE reads in MiXCR, keeping a single row per CDR3 protein. The sample lists just under 650,000 distinct CDR3 sequences, around 7.4% occurring once. These data also featured in a second study, about yellow fever vaccine responses in identical twins.

Sequences were obtained from PBMCs. The receptors originated from a woman aged 18-30 years in good health.

The J gene is TRBJ1-1, the V gene TRBV10-3; maybe TRBD1 (6 bases). Trimming cost V 6 bases and J 2 bases, with 10 bases left between them. This CDR3 is built from 13 residues. In germline, CDR1 is ENHRY, CDR2 SYGVKD. This CDR3 is CAIRGDTNTEAFF. The CDR3 DNA reads as TGTGCCATCAGGGGGGACACCAACACTGAAGCTTTCTTT.

This clonotype was observed a few times. V gene TRBV7-2 combines with J gene TRBJ1-2; D perhaps matches TRBD1 (5 bases). Trimming took off 2 bases at V and 4 bases at J, with 20 bases between the two ends. There are 17 residues in the CDR3. Germline values: CDR1 SGHTA, CDR2 FQGNSA. In DNA form, the CDR3 reads TGTGCCAGCAGCTTAACCGGGAGGACAAGCTACCTCTATGGCTACACCTTC. As protein: CASSLTGRTSYLYGYTF.

This clonotype was recorded at least ten times. The chain joins TRBV14 to TRBJ2-5, with D possibly TRBD2 on 5 matching bases. The V end was cut by 4 bases, the J end by 0 bases, with 18 bases between. Looked up from germline, CDR1 is SGHDN and CDR2 is FVKESK. The CDR3 contains 17 residues. CDR3 sequence reads: CASSPASEVGNQETQYF. Written as DNA, the CDR3 is TGTGCCAGCAGCCCGGCTTCGGAGGTTGGGAACCAAGAGACCCAGTACTTC.

This clonotype has a handful of counts. V is TRBV5-1 and J is TRBJ2-6; D unresolved. The V end lost 0 bases, the J end lost 2 bases, and 6 bases lay between the germline ends. This CDR3 has 15 residues. Germline CDR1 SGHRS, CDR2 YFSETQ. CDR3 nucleotide sequence: TGCGCCAGCAGCTTGGCCCAAACTGGGGCCAACGTCCTGACTTTC. Protein product: CASSLAQTGANVLTF.

This clonotype was detected ten times or more. The chain has TRBV5-1 and TRBJ2-3, with 9 nucleotides matching TRBD2. The CDR3 sequence is 14 residues long. The germline CDR1 and CDR2 sequences are SGHRS and YFSETQ. Trimming took 1 base from V and 4 from J; bases not matched to a gene: 1. The CDR3 sequence is CASSLRLAADTQYF. The CDR3 nucleotides read TGCGCCAGCAGCTTGAGACTAGCGGCAGATACGCAGTATTTT.

This chain joins TRBV20-1 and TRBJ2-3; D perhaps matches TRBD2 (5 bases). CDR3 length: 16 amino acids. Germline-derived CDR1 and CDR2 are DFQATT and SNEGSKA (reference sequence). V was trimmed by 3 bases and J by 4 bases, leaving 20 bases between them. The CDR3: CSASPRREFGADTQYF. CDR3 bases: TGCAGTGCTAGCCCCCGCCGGGAATTCGGTGCAGATACGCAGTATTTT.

This clonotype was observed at least ten times. This chain joins TRBV6-1 and TRBJ1-2; D not resolved. Trimming took off 3 bases at V and 4 bases at J, with 12 bases between the two ends. The germline V gene encodes CDR1 MNHNS and CDR2 SASEGT. This CDR3 is built from 14 residues. Written as DNA, the CDR3 is TGTGCCAGCAGTGATGAATCCCTGGGCTATGGCTACACCTTC. This gives the protein CASSDESLGYGYTF.

This clonotype was seen more than once but under ten times. The chain uses TRBV20-1 and TRBJ2-1, with TRBD2 matching 11 bases. Germline lookup yields CDR1 DFQATT and CDR2 SNEGSKA (reference sequence). The CDR3 covers 16 residues. Trimming took 3 bases from V and 6 from J; bases not matched to a gene: 10. CDR3 sequence reads: CSASRLAGNTFNEQFF. For the CDR3, the DNA is TGCAGTGCTAGCCGACTAGCGGGAAACACCTTCAATGAGCAGTTCTTC.

This clonotype turned up a few times. This chain connects TRBV6-5 to TRBJ2-1; D gene unclear. Trimming left V 0 bases short and J 4 bases short, with 10 bases between. The CDR3 consists of 15 residues. Germline V gene lookup returns CDR1 MNHEY and CDR2 SVGAGI. In DNA form, the CDR3 reads TGTGCCAGCAGTTACTCTAGTCCTGAATACAATGAGCAGTTCTTC. This sequence encodes CASSYSSPEYNEQFF.

V and J are TRBV7-9 and TRBJ2-1; the match to TRBD2 covers 10 bases. CDR3 size: 14 residues. Germline V gives CDR1 SEHNR, CDR2 FQNEAQ (reference sequence). J lost 15 bases, V lost 1 base, and 9 bases had no gene match. CDR3 sequence (DNA): TGTGCCAGCAGCTTAGGGGCAGCGGGAGGGCCACCGTTCTTC. Translating it yields CASSLGAAGGPPFF.

The chain has TRBV3-1 and TRBJ1-5, with 9 bases fitting TRBD1. Germline trimming cut 3 bases from V and 6 bases from J; bases unmatched to any gene: 6. Germline V gene sequence: CDR1 LGHDT, CDR2 YNNKEL (reference sequence). The CDR3 has 15 residues. The CDR3 DNA is TGTGCCAGCAGCCAGGTACAGGGGGCCACTCAGCCCCAGCATTTT. Translated, it gives CASSQVQGATQPQHF.

There are a few counts of this clonotype. The V gene is TRBV5-1, the J gene TRBJ1-1, with TRBD1 as a possible D gene (6 bases). The CDR3 contains 16 residues. Trimming cost V 0 bases and J 1 base, with 13 bases left between them. Germline CDR1 reads SGHRS; CDR2 reads YFSETQ. CDR3 bases: TGCGCCAGCAGCTTGGTCCCGGGGGCGCGGAACACTGAAGCTTTCTTT. Protein: CASSLVPGARNTEAFF. Drawing the rest from reference TRBV5-1 and TRBJ1-1, the complete variable domain is KAGVTQTPRYLIKTRGQQVTLSCSPISGHRSVSWYQQTPGQGLQFLFEYFSETQRNKGNFPGRFSGRQFSNSRSEMNVSTLELGDSALYLCASSLVPGARNTEAFFGQGTRLTVV.

The chain employs TRBV6-6 and TRBJ1-2; D not resolved. CDR1 and CDR2 from the germline V gene are MNHNY and SVGAGI (reference sequence). The V end lost 10 bases, the J end lost 2 bases, and 8 bases lay between the germline ends. This CDR3 has 11 amino acids. CDR3 sequence: CATDGNYGYTF. CDR3 DNA sequence: TGTGCCACCGACGGCAACTATGGCTACACCTTC.

This clonotype has just a few counts. The CDR3 here is CASSAVGDSNEKLFF. The CDR3 DNA reads TGCGCCAGCAGCGCGGTCGGGGATAGTAATGAAAAACTGTTTTTT. This chain joins TRBV5-1 and TRBJ1-4, with no clear D. V shed 4 bases and J shed 4 bases, with 14 bases lying between them. Per germline, CDR1 SGHRS and CDR2 YFSETQ. CDR3 size: 15 residues.

This clonotype has a handful of counts. The J gene is TRBJ1-6, the V gene TRBV20-1; TRBD1 agrees at 9 bases. Germline lookup yields CDR1 DFQATT and CDR2 SNEGSKA (reference sequence). V shed 1 base and J 6 bases; nucleotides not matched to a gene: 4. The CDR3 totals 15 residues. CDR3 DNA: TGCAGTGCTAGAGTAAAGGGACAGGGTAATTCACCCCTCCACTTT. Residues: CSARVKGQGNSPLHF.